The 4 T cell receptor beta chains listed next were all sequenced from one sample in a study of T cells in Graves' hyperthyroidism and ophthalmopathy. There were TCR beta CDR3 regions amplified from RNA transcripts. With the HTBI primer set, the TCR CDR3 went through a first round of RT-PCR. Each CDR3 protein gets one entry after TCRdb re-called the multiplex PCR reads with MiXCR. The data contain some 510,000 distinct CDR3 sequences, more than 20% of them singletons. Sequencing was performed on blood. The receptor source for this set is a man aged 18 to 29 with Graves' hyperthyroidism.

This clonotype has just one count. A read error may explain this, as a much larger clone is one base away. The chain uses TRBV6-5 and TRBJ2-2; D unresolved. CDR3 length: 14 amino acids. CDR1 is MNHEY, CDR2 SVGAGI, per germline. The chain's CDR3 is CVSSLQTYTGELFF. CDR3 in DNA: TGTGTCAGCAGTTTACAGACATACACCGGGGAGCTGTTTTTT.

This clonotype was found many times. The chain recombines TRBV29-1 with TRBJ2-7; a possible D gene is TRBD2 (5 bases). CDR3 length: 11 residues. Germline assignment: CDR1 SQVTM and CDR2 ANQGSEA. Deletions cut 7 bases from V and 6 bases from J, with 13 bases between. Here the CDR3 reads CSALLVGEQYF. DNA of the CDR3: TGCAGCGCATTACTAGTCGGCGAGCAGTACTTC.

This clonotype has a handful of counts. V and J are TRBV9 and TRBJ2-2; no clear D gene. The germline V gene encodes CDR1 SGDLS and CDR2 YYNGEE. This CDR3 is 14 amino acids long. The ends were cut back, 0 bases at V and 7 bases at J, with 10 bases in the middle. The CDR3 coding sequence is TGTGCCAGCAGCGTAGTCCAGGCCGACGGGGAGCTGTTTTTT. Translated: CASSVVQADGELFF. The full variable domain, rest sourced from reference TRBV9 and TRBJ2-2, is DSGVTQTPKHLITATGQRVTLRCSPRSGDLSVYWYQQSLDQGLQFLIQYYNGEERAKGNILERFSAQQFPDLHSELNLSSLELGDSALYFCASSVVQADGELFFGEGSRLTVL.

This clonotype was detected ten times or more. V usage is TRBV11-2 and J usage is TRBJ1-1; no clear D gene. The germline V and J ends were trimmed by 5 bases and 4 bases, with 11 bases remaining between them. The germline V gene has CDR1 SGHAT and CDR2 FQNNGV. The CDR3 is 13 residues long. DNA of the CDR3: TGTGCCAGCAGCCCGGTCCCCAGCACTGAAGCTTTCTTT. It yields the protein CASSPVPSTEAFF.